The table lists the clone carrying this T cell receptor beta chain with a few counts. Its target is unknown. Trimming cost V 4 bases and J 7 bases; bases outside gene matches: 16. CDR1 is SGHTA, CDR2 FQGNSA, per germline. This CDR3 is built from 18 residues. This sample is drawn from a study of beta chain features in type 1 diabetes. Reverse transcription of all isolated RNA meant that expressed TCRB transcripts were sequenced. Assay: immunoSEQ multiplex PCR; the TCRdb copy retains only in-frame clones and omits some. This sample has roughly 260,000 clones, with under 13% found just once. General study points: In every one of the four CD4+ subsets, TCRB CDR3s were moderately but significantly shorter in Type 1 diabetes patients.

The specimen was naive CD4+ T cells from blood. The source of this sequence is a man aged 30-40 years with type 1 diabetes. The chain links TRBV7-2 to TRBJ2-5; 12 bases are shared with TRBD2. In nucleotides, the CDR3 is TGTGCCAGCAGCTCCAGCGGACTAGCGGGACGCCGTTTAGGGACCCAGTACTTC. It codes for CASSSSGLAGRRLGTQYF.